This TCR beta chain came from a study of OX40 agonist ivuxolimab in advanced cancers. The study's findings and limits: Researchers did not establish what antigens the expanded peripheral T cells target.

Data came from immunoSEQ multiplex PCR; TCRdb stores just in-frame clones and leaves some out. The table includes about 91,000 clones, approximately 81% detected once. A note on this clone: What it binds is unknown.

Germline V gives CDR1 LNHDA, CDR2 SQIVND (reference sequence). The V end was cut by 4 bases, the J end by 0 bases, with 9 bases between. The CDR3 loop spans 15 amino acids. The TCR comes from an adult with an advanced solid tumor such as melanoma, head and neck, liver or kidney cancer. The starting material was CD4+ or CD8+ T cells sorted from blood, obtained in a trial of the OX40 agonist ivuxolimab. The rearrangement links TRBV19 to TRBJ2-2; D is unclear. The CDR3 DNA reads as TGTGCCAGTAGTAGAGGCAGGCCGAACACCGGGGAGCTGTTTTTT. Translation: CASSRGRPNTGELFF.